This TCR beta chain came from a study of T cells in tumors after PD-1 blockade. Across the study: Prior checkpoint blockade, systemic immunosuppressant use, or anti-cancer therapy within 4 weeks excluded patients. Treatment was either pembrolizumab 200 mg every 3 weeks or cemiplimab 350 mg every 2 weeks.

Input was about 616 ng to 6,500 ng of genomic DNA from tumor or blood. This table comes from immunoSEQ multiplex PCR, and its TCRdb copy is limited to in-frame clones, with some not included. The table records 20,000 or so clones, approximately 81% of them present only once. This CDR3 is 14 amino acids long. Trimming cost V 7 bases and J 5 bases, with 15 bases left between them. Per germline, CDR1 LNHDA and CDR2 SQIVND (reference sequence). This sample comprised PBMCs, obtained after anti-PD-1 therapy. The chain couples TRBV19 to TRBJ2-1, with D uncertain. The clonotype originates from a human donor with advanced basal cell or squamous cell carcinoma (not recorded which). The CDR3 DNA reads TGTGCCAGTACCCTCGGGCAGTCGCACAATGAGCAGTTCTTC. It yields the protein CASTLGQSHNEQFF.